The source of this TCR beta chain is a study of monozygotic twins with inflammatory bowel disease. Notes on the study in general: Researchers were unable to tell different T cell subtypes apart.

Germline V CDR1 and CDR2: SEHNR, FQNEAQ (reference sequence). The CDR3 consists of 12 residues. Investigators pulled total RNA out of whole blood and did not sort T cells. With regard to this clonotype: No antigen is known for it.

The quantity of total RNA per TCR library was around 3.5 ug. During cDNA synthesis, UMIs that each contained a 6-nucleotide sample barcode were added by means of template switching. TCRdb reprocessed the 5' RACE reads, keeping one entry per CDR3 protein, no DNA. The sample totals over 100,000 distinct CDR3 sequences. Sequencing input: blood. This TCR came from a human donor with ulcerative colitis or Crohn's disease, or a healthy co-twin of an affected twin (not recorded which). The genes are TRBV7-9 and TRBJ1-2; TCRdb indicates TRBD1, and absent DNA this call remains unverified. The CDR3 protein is CASSSDSYGYTF.